The entry below gives a single T cell receptor beta chain sequence along with its context. Its antigen is still unknown. These data belong to a study of monozygotic twins with inflammatory bowel disease. Notes on the study in general: Support for a single strong signal or clonotype associated with IBD was absent. Among IBD patients, fewer clonotypes were shared with others than among healthy twins, especially with disease activity.

TCRdb reworked the 5' RACE reads into one entry per CDR3 protein, no DNA. The sample is made up of approximately 400,000 distinct CDR3 sequences, and the top ten hold 2% to 3% of it. The source of this sequence is a human donor with ulcerative colitis or Crohn's disease, or a healthy co-twin of an affected twin (not recorded which). The sequencing sample was made of blood.

CDR3 amino acids: CASTRETNNEKLFF. The chain recombines TRBV5-1 with TRBJ1-4. Germline lookup yields CDR1 SGHRS and CDR2 YFSETQ. The CDR3 length is 14 residues.